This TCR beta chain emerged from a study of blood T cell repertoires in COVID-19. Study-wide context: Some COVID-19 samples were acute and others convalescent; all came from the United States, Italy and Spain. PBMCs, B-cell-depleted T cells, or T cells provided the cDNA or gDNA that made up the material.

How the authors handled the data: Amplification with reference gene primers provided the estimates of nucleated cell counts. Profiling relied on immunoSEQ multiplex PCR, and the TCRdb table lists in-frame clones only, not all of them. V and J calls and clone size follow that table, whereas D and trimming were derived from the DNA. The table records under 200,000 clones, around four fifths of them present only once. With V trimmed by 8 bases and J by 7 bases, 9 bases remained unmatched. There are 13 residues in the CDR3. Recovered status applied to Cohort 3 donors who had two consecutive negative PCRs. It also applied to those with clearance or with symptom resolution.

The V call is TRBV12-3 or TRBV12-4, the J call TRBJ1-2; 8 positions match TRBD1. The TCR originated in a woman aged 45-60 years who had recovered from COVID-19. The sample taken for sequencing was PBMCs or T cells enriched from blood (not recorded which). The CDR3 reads CASGTGGWVGYTF. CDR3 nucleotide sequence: TGTGCCAGCGGAACAGGGGGTTGGGTTGGCTACACCTTC.